This TCR beta chain appears in the sequencing data of a study of shared clonotypes between healthy human individuals (TCRdb year 2020). With regard to the full study: A few men and a couple of women, aged 18 to 49 years, made up the cohort. To estimate repertoire size and how much clonotype sharing occurs between individuals, the study deeply sequenced the blood TCR repertoires of roughly 5 healthy adults. Different laboratories and diverse techniques were used to prepare libraries and sequence TCR repertoires, to increase sequencing depth and limit assay-specific biases. For each donor, CD4 naive and CD4 memory were each given three plates, CD8 naive was given two plates, and CD8 memory was given one plate. Per donor, leukapheresis produced somewhere between about 0.94 and 10 billion PBMCs.

Using the deep immunoSEQ assay, multiplex PCR amplified TCR CDR3 regions from genomic DNA. For each cell subset, the extracted genomic DNA was distributed evenly across all wells of several immunoSEQ 96-well plates, and each plate served as one replicate. Each replicate PCR for sorted subsets received about 210 ng genomic DNA, equal to about 30,000 T cell genomes. Purified libraries were measured with a Qubit 3.0 fluorometer, size-checked on a Bioanalyzer 2100, and measured again with the KAPA Library Quantification kit. Each immunoSEQ 96-well plate was sequenced on its own single-read 150-cycle Illumina NextSeq 550 flow cell. As for the authors' bioinformatics: The immunoSEQ output contained only junctional sequences without quality scores, so filtering could not match that applied to full-length reads. To assign V/J genes and CDR3, sequences were annotated against IMGT germline references using PyIR, a Python wrapper for IgBLAST v1.9. Reads with weak V/J assignments (E-value above 1e-6), missing CDR3, stop codons, out-of-frame junctions, or ambiguous translated residues were removed. A V3J clonotype was defined by an identical inferred V gene, J gene, and CDR3 amino acid sequence. Percentage overlap between repertoires was calculated by dividing the number of shared unique clonotypes by the size of the smaller repertoire. Three approaches were used to assess repertoire richness: RTK rarefaction, the Chao1 estimator, and Recon v2.1 estimates of unobserved clonotypes. Generation probabilities for all TCRbeta clonotypes obtained by the gDNA method from a handful of donors were computed using OLGA. Imported from immuneACCESS, the table was reduced by TCRdb to in-frame sequences with V and J called. These copies leave out some clones; in studies compared against another copy, an unresolved V gene accounts for under half, and the cause of the remainder is not known. That table gives V, J and clone size, and the DNA gave D and trimming. The sample yields 950,000 to 1,100,000 clones; approximately 68% were counted once. The ten largest make up 1.5% of the sample.

The donors were healthy, HIV-negative adults with no recently reported acute infections or vaccinations. All donors were Caucasian adults living in Nashville, Tennessee, USA. CD4+ T cells were enriched by magnetic negative selection, after which naive cells were positively selected on CD45RA and the negative fraction was taken as the memory subset. Blood was obtained by leukapheresis, after which PBMCs were separated by Ficoll-Histopaque density gradient centrifugation and cryopreserved in liquid nitrogen vapor phase. Purity and quantity of every magnetically sorted T cell population were checked by analytical flow cytometry. Each sorted fraction had its genomic DNA isolated and then quantified by UV absorbance on a Nanodrop 2000c. Study-level results and caveats: Clonotypes shared by all four sorted-subset donors showed higher generation probabilities than non-shared clonotypes. Approximately 5% of naive CD4, around 3.5% of naive CD8, roughly 2.4% of memory CD4, and 0.35% to 0.5% of memory CD8 clonotypes were shared across several donors. Rarefaction of sorted-subset datasets indicated incomplete sequencing despite the large sequencing depth. Sampling was restricted to blood, and TCR repertoires in tissues likely differ from the TCR repertoires found in blood. Because the study included a small number of donors, the genetic and exposure-history diversity represented was limited. Naive subsets generally had larger estimated clonotype richness than memory subsets. Pairwise subsampling indicated that sequencing depth was expected to affect the degree of clonotype sharing among donors.

In its sample, this clone was seen once. Its antigen is not yet known. No much larger clone is present one base from it, and per-base qualities are unavailable. The material sequenced was memory CD4+ T cells sorted from blood. This specimen's cell subset or site label, interpreted: CD45RA-negative fraction. This TCR derives from a man between 18 and 29 years old in good health.

The DNA reads as follows: TGTGCCAGCAGCCCGGGGCGTGCTGCTGGGAACTACGAGCAGTACTTC. It translates as CASSPGRAAGNYEQYF. The rearranged chain carries TRBV5-4 and TRBJ2-7; the D gene is possibly TRBD1 or TRBD2, each agreeing over 5 bases. The CDR3 runs 16 amino acids, cysteine and phenylalanine included. Only the CDR3 portion is preserved as DNA: 48 bases, with reading frame beginning at the first base. CDR1 and CDR2, looked up from the germline V gene (reference sequence), are SGHNT and YYREEE. V loses 4 bases of germline sequence and J loses 3 bases, and the interval between the two ends is 20 bases.